A selection of T cell receptor beta chains follows, all from one sample in a study of blood T cell repertoires in COVID-19. Assay used: immunoSEQ multiplex PCR; TCRdb lists only in-frame clones, some missing. This table holds 75,000 to 100,000 clones, 75% to 90% found once. Input material: peripheral blood. These receptors were collected from a human donor in a cohort sampled during active COVID-19. Each CDR3 is given with its conserved first and last residue. D genes are given only for firm matches. A clone size is listed for some rows: how often the clone was seen (once, few, many), or a class if it is expanded.

CDR3 DNA | CDR3 protein | CDR3 length | D gene | J gene | clone size | V gene
TGTGCCAGCAGCGTAGGTAGTTCTCGTGAAGCTTTCTTT | CASSVGSSREAFF | 13 | - | TRBJ1-1 | - | TRBV9
TGCGCCAGCAGTGAGTCGGGGGGGGCTGGGGCCAACGTCCTGACTTTC | CASSESGGAGANVLTF | 16 | TRBD2 | TRBJ2-6 | - | TRBV10-1
TGTGCCAGCAGCCAAGACAGGGGCGCCCACAATGAGCAGTTCTTC | CASSQDRGAHNEQFF | 15 | - | TRBJ2-1 | - | TRBV3-1/TRBV3-2
TGTGCCAGCAGTTCAAACAATGAGCAGTTCTTC | CASSSNNEQFF | 11 | - | TRBJ2-1 | - | TRBV28
TGTGCCAGCAGCTTTAGATGGGGCAGGGGCACAGATACGCAGTATTTT | CASSFRWGRGTDTQYF | 16 | - | TRBJ2-3 | once | TRBV5-6
TGTGCCAGCTCAAGACTAGCTCCATCCTACAATGAGCAGTTCTTC | CASSRLAPSYNEQFF | 15 | TRBD2 | TRBJ2-1 | - | TRBV18
TGTGCCTGGAGCCGTACTAATGAAAAACTGTTTTTT | CAWSRTNEKLFF | 12 | - | TRBJ1-4 | - | TRBV30
TGTGCCAGCAGCCCACCCCTAGGGGGCTCCCACGAGCAGTACTTC | CASSPPLGGSHEQYF | 15 | TRBD1 | TRBJ2-7 | - | TRBV6-5
TGTGCCAGCAGTTTATACAGGGGGGAGACCCAGTACTTC | CASSLYRGETQYF | 13 | TRBD1 | TRBJ2-5 | - | TRBV28
TGTGCCAGTAGTACGCCAGGGATCTTCTACGAGCAGTACTTC | CASSTPGIFYEQYF | 14 | - | TRBJ2-7 | - | TRBV19
TGTGCCAGCAGTTCCTACCCCGGGACAGGGGGCACCTACGAGCAGTACTTC | CASSSYPGTGGTYEQYF | 17 | TRBD1 | TRBJ2-7 | - | TRBV28
TGTGCCTGGAGTTTTGGCGGGGGAACAGATACGCAGTATTTT | CAWSFGGGTDTQYF | 14 | TRBD2 | TRBJ2-3 | - | TRBV30
TGTGCCAGCAGCTCTCAAGCGGGATGGCACGAGACCCAGTACTTC | CASSSQAGWHETQYF | 15 | TRBD2 | TRBJ2-5 | - | TRBV5-6
TGTGCCAGCAGTGAGGGAAGACAGGGGAGGTCACCCCTCCACTTT | CASSEGRQGRSPLHF | 15 | TRBD1 | TRBJ1-6 | - | TRBV2
TGCGCCAGCAGCTTGGATGGACAGGGGGCAGACGGCTACACCTTC | CASSLDGQGADGYTF | 15 | TRBD1 | TRBJ1-2 | - | TRBV5-1
TGTGCCAGCAGTCAGGGACAGCTGTCTGAAAAACTGTTTTTT | CASSQGQLSEKLFF | 14 | TRBD1 | TRBJ1-4 | - | TRBV28
TGTGCCAGCAGCCGGACCGGGACAGGGTTTCCCCACGAGCAGTACTTC | CASSRTGTGFPHEQYF | 16 | TRBD1 | TRBJ2-7 | - | TRBV7-2
TGTGCCAGCTCACCTGGAGCGGGAGAAACCTACGAGCAGTACTTC | CASSPGAGETYEQYF | 15 | TRBD2 | TRBJ2-7 | once | TRBV18
TGTGCCAGCAGACCGCTAGCGGCAATTACCGGGGAGCTGTTTTTT | CASRPLAAITGELFF | 15 | TRBD2 | TRBJ2-2 | - | TRBV2
TGTGCCAGCAGCGCTTTGGACAGTGGAAACACCATATATTTT | CASSALDSGNTIYF | 14 | - | TRBJ1-3 | - | TRBV2
TGCGCCAGCAGCCAAGATCCCCCCGGAGCGGCCCACACCGGGGAGCTGTTTTTT | CASSQDPPGAAHTGELFF | 18 | - | TRBJ2-2 | - | TRBV4-1
TGTGCCAGCGGTAGCATAGGGAGCGAGCAGTACTTC | CASGSIGSEQYF | 12 | - | TRBJ2-7 | - | TRBV28
TGTGCCAGCAGCCAGGATAGCGGACCATACACCTTCTACGAGCAGTACTTC | CASSQDSGPYTFYEQYF | 17 | - | TRBJ2-7 | - | TRBV3-1/TRBV3-2
TGCAGCGTCGGACAGCAAGAGACCCAGTACTTC | CSVGQQETQYF | 11 | - | TRBJ2-5 | - | TRBV29-1
TGTGCCAGCTCAGGACAAAGCAACACTGAAGCTTTCTTT | CASSGQSNTEAFF | 13 | - | TRBJ1-1 | - | TRBV18
TGTGCCTGGACCAGGGACAGCTATGGCTACACCTTC | CAWTRDSYGYTF | 12 | TRBD1 | TRBJ1-2 | - | TRBV30
TGCAGCGTCTTAGTAGCAACTAATGAAAAACTGTTTTTT | CSVLVATNEKLFF | 13 | - | TRBJ1-4 | once | TRBV29-1